This TCR beta chain is from a study of OX40 agonist ivuxolimab in advanced cancers. For the study at large: The diagnoses of dose-escalation patients were hepatocellular carcinoma, melanoma, renal cell or head and neck cancer. Broader study findings: Normalized expansion of T-cell clones was also low for some nonresponders. Expanded peripheral T cells had an undetermined antigen specificity. Among the lowest peripheral clonal expansion occurred in 0.1-3.0 mg/kg partial responders.

Data came from immunoSEQ multiplex PCR; TCRdb stores just in-frame clones and leaves some out. The table lists tens of thousands of clones, roughly 92% of them singletons. About this clone itself: No antigen is known for it.

The sequence derives from an adult with an advanced solid tumor such as melanoma, head and neck, liver or kidney cancer. The sample consisted of CD4+ or CD8+ T cells sorted from blood, taken in a trial of the OX40 agonist ivuxolimab.

The DNA of the CDR3 is TGTGCCAGCAGTTACCAACAAAGTGTGAACACTGAAGCTTTCTTT. Its translation is CASSYQQSVNTEAFF. This chain links TRBV6-5 with TRBJ1-1; D is undetermined. Germline CDR1 reads MNHEY; CDR2 reads SVGAGI. CDR3 length: 15 residues. V was shortened by 2 bases and J by 0 bases, with 10 bases between the two germline ends.